This TCR beta chain was sequenced during a study of vaccination and CD4 T cells after COVID-19. The overall study: Median draw time for post-COVID samples was more than 80 days post-diagnosis (range 35 to 161).

Sequence data for DNA of cultured CD4+ T cells were generated by the Oncomine TCR Beta short-read assay. TCRdb ran MiXCR on the PCR reads and lists one entry per CDR3 protein. The repertoire holds over 5,500 distinct CDR3 sequences, with 50% as singletons. With respect to this clonotype: No antigen is known for it.

The treatment denotes: roughly 11-day PBMC culture with coronavirus spike peptide pools or control peptides (ViraFEST assay). Those CD4+ T cells from the unexposed donor predate the COVID-19 pandemic (2011-2018). Germline values: CDR1 SNHLY, CDR2 FYNNEI. J lost 9 bases, V lost 5 bases, and 11 bases had no gene match. This CDR3 is built from 14 residues. The clonotype originates from a human donor in good health. The chain joins TRBV2 to TRBJ1-2; 8 nucleotides agree with TRBD1. The sample comprised CD4+ T cells from blood, cultured in vitro. Here the CDR3 DNA reads TGTGCCAGCAGTCAAGAACAGGGGGTCCTAAGCTACACCTTC. It specifies CASSQEQGVLSYTF. The whole variable domain, remainder taken from reference TRBV2 and TRBJ1-2, is EPEVTQTPSHQVTQMGQEVILRCVPISNHLYFYWYRQILGQKVEFLVSFYNNEISEKSEIFDDQFSVERPDGSNFTLKIRSTKLEDSAMYFCASSQEQGVLSYTFGSGTRLTVV.